The 24 T cell receptor beta chains below were found in one sample sequenced in a study of a mutant IDH1 vaccine in newly diagnosed glioma. Assay: immunoSEQ multiplex PCR; the TCRdb copy retains only in-frame clones and omits some. The data hold about 53,000 clones, with roughly 80% observed a single time. No antigens are known for them. Time point here: week 5, during vaccination. With topical imiquimod, each dose of the vaccine consisted of 300 ug of mutant IDH1 20-mer peptide. Sequences were derived from PBMCs, sampled from a glioma patient whose treatment included an IDH1 peptide vaccine. The origin of the receptors is a woman in her forties or fifties with glioma.

This clone has a single count. The chain carries TRBV29-1 and TRBJ2-5, with D possibly being TRBD1 or TRBD2 (6 bases each). Trimming stripped 0 bases from V and 1 base from J, with 24 bases between. The CDR3 contains 19 residues. Per the germline V gene, CDR1 is SQVTM and CDR2 is ANQGSEA. CDR3 bases: TGCAGCGTTGAAGATGGGGGAGGAACAGGGCAAGGGCCCCAAGAGACCCAGTACTTC. Translation: CSVEDGGGTGQGPQETQYF.

The V call is TRBV11-3, the J call TRBJ2-3; no reliable D call. V shed 1 base and J shed 2 bases, with 13 bases lying between them. The CDR3 spans 16 residues. Looked up from germline, CDR1 is SGHNT and CDR2 is YENEEA. The CDR3 DNA sequence: TGTGCCAGCAGCTTAGGCCAGCTCCAATTCACAGATACGCAGTATTTT. Amino acid sequence: CASSLGQLQFTDTQYF.

The CDR3 DNA sequence: TGTGCCAGCTCACCAGGGTCAGGGGCCCAGGAGACCCAGTACTTC. Translated, it gives CASSPGSGAQETQYF. This rearrangement joins TRBV18 to TRBJ2-5; weak D call: TRBD1 (6 bases). Per germline, CDR1 KGHSH and CDR2 LQKENI. The CDR3 sequence is 15 residues long. The ends were cut back, 2 bases at V and 5 bases at J, with 15 bases in the middle.

The chain employs TRBV11-3 and TRBJ1-3; D not resolved. Germline V gene data show CDR1 as SGHNT and CDR2 as YENEEA. V was cut by 0 bases and J by 4 bases, with 7 bases left in between. The CDR3 totals 14 residues. The CDR3, as DNA: TGTGCCAGCAGCTTAGATCACAAGGGAAACACCATATATTTT. Protein: CASSLDHKGNTIYF.

The chain is built from TRBV7-9 and TRBJ1-4, with 10 nucleotides matching TRBD1. With V trimmed by 0 bases and J by 8 bases, 9 bases remained unmatched. The CDR3 length is 17 residues. The germline gives CDR1 SEHNR, CDR2 FQNEAQ (reference sequence). The CDR3, as DNA: TGTGCCAGCAGCTTAGCCCGGTCGACAGGGGGCGCGGAAAAACTGTTTTTT. Protein product: CASSLARSTGGAEKLFF.

The J gene is TRBJ1-1, the V gene TRBV9; maybe TRBD1 (5 bases). V lost 3 bases, J lost 5 bases, and 14 bases lay in between. Germline V CDR1 and CDR2: SGDLS, YYNGEE. This CDR3 is 14 amino acids long. CDR3 sequence reads: CASSAGGGGTEAFF. The CDR3 DNA follows: TGTGCCAGCAGCGCGGGGGGGGGAGGGACTGAAGCTTTCTTT.

V is TRBV19 and J is TRBJ2-2; D is tentatively TRBD1 or TRBD2 (6 bases each). This CDR3 has 16 amino acids. Deletions cut 7 bases from V and 5 bases from J, with 20 bases between. Germline V gene lookup returns CDR1 LNHDA and CDR2 SQIVND (reference sequence). CDR3 sequence reads: CASTQSPGARTGELFF. The CDR3 DNA reads as TGTGCCAGTACTCAATCCCCGGGGGCCCGAACCGGGGAGCTGTTTTTT.

This sequence joins TRBV7-2 and TRBJ2-2; no clear D gene. Per germline, CDR1 SGHTA and CDR2 FQGNSA. CDR3 length: 16 residues. V was cut by 2 bases and J by 2 bases, with 12 bases left in between. This CDR3 is CASSLNGPINTGELFF. DNA of the CDR3: TGTGCCAGCAGCTTAAATGGTCCAATCAACACCGGGGAGCTGTTTTTT.

This CDR3 reads CASSSTSGWGTQYF. CDR3 nucleotides: TGTGCCAGCAGCTCGACTAGCGGGTGGGGGACCCAGTACTTC. The rearrangement links TRBV9 to TRBJ2-5, with 10 positions matching TRBD2. The trim removed 4 bases at V and 7 bases at J, leaving 7 bases unmatched. The germline CDR1 and CDR2 sequences are SGDLS and YYNGEE. The CDR3 totals 14 residues. Using reference TRBV9 and TRBJ2-5 for the parts outside the CDR3, the full variable domain is DSGVTQTPKHLITATGQRVTLRCSPRSGDLSVYWYQQSLDQGLQFLIQYYNGEERAKGNILERFSAQQFPDLHSELNLSSLELGDSALYFCASSSTSGWGTQYFGPGTRLLVL.

The chain couples TRBV30 to TRBJ1-2; D gene ambiguous. Germline V gene lookup returns CDR1 GTSNPN and CDR2 SVGIG (reference sequence). Trimming stripped 2 bases from V and 8 bases from J, with 24 bases between. This CDR3 spans 16 amino acids. CDR3 nucleotide sequence: TGTGCCTGGAGTTCAGGTCGGACCCCTGGGCGGTCCGGCTACACCTTC. Translation: CAWSSGRTPGRSGYTF.

The chain joins TRBV10-1 to TRBJ1-6, with TRBD1 matching 10 bases. J lost 14 bases, V lost 3 bases, and 4 bases had no gene match. CDR1 WNHNN and CDR2 SYGVQD come from the germline V gene (reference sequence). There are 13 residues in the CDR3. CDR3: CASSEGDRGTLHF. In DNA, the CDR3 is TGCGCCAGCAGTGAAGGGGACAGGGGTACCCTCCACTTT.

The V gene is TRBV15, the J gene TRBJ2-7; either TRBD1 or TRBD2 may fit D (5 bases each). CDR1 and CDR2 (germline): LNHNV, YYDKDF (reference sequence). Deletions cut 5 bases from V and 2 bases from J, with 16 bases between. This CDR3 has 15 residues. DNA of the CDR3: TGTGCCACCAGCGCCGGGACCGTAAAGACCTACGAGCAGTACTTC. Its translation is CATSAGTVKTYEQYF. Together with reference TRBV15 and TRBJ2-7, the CDR3 gives the full variable domain: DAMVIQNPRYQVTQFGKPVTLSCSQTLNHNVMYWYQQKSSQAPKLLFHYYDKDFNNEADTPDNFQSRRPNTSFCFLDIRSPGLGDTAMYLCATSAGTVKTYEQYFGPGTRLTVT.

The CDR3 nucleotides are TGTGCCAGCACCGACACGAGCTCCTACAATGAGCAGTTCTTC. Its protein is CASTDTSSYNEQFF. This chain connects TRBV19 to TRBJ2-1; D gene unclear. The CDR3 spans 14 residues. Looked up from germline, CDR1 is LNHDA and CDR2 is SQIVND (reference sequence). V lost 9 bases and J lost 0, with 12 bases in between.

The rearrangement uses TRBV11-3 and TRBJ1-6; D not resolved. CDR1 SGHNT and CDR2 YENEEA come from the germline V gene. This CDR3 has 13 amino acids. The ends were cut back, 5 bases at V and 8 bases at J, with 10 bases in the middle. This chain's CDR3 is CASSPGLDSPLHF. The CDR3 DNA sequence: TGTGCCAGCAGCCCAGGACTTGATTCACCCCTCCACTTT.

The CDR3 is CASSYSGGGADEQFF. CDR3 nucleotide sequence: TGTGCCAGCAGTTACTCTGGCGGGGGGGCCGATGAGCAGTTCTTC. This chain uses TRBV6-5 with TRBJ2-1; 9 bases agree with TRBD2. The CDR3 extends over 15 amino acids. CDR1 is MNHEY and CDR2 is SVGAGI in the germline V gene. Trimming took 0 bases from V and 8 from J; bases not matched to a gene: 5.

The chain has TRBV2 and TRBJ1-3, with 7 nucleotides matching TRBD1. J was trimmed by 4 bases and V by 7 bases; bases with no gene match: 10. CDR3 length equals 15 residues. Germline-derived CDR1 and CDR2 are SNHLY and FYNNEI. The CDR3 nucleotides are TGTGCCAGCACGCAGGGGGAGACGACGGGAAACACCATATATTTT. This gives the protein CASTQGETTGNTIYF.

CDR3: CASSYRGLGETQYF. As DNA, the CDR3 is TGTGCCAGCAGTTACAGGGGGCTCGGAGAGACCCAGTACTTC. The rearrangement links TRBV6-5 to TRBJ2-5; 7 bases map to TRBD1. In germline, CDR1 is MNHEY, CDR2 SVGAGI. The CDR3 extends over 14 amino acids. Germline trimming cut 2 bases from V and 4 bases from J; bases unmatched to any gene: 4.

V is TRBV4-2 and J is TRBJ2-7; no clear D. Looked up from germline, CDR1 is LGHNA and CDR2 is YNFKEQ. The CDR3 runs 17 residues. Trimming took 0 bases from V and 0 from J, leaving 15 bases between them. The CDR3 DNA sequence: TGTGCCAGCAGCCAAGATTACTACGTCTACAGCTCCTACGAGCAGTACTTC. Residues: CASSQDYYVYSSYEQYF.

This clone was counted between two and nine times. CDR3 coding DNA: TGTGCCAGCAGCCGAGACAGGGGGCGATATAACTATGGCTACACCTTC. It codes for CASSRDRGRYNYGYTF. The chain combines TRBV5-6 with TRBJ1-2, with 10 positions matching TRBD1. The CDR3 totals 16 residues. Germline V CDR1 and CDR2: SGHDT, YYEEEE. The J segment lost 1 base and the V segment lost 4 bases, leaving 7 bases of the junction unmatched.

The V call is TRBV2, the J call TRBJ1-2; TRBD1 aligns across 8 bases. The CDR3 totals 13 residues. The germline CDR1 and CDR2 sequences are SNHLY and FYNNEI. After removal of 6 bases from V and 3 bases from J, the junction contained 3 bases not matched to a gene. The CDR3 coding sequence is TGTGCCAGCAGAGAACAGGGGGACTATGGCTACACCTTC. This translates into CASREQGDYGYTF. The full variable domain, its missing parts supplied by reference TRBV2 and TRBJ1-2, is EPEVTQTPSHQVTQMGQEVILRCVPISNHLYFYWYRQILGQKVEFLVSFYNNEISEKSEIFDDQFSVERPDGSNFTLKIRSTKLEDSAMYFCASREQGDYGYTFGSGTRLTVV.

This rearrangement joins TRBV7-9 to TRBJ1-6, with D possibly being TRBD1 (6 bases). Trimming left V 2 bases short and J 10 bases short, with 12 bases between. This CDR3 is built from 14 residues. Per the germline V gene, CDR1 is SEHNR and CDR2 is FQNEAQ (reference sequence). For the CDR3, the DNA is TGTGCCAGCAGCTTAAACAGGGAGGGCTCACCCCTCCACTTT. Protein sequence: CASSLNREGSPLHF.

A few counts support this clone. The rearrangement links TRBV2 to TRBJ1-1; D gene unclear. Germline lookup yields CDR1 SNHLY and CDR2 FYNNEI. V shed 6 bases and J shed 0 bases, with 11 bases lying between them. The CDR3 loop spans 14 amino acids. The CDR3 bases are TGTGCCAGCAGCCTCCTGGGATTGAACACTGAAGCTTTCTTT. As protein: CASSLLGLNTEAFF.

CDR3 sequence (DNA): TGCGCCAGCAGCCAAGGGGCCGGTCTAAGAGATGGCTACACCTTC. As protein: CASSQGAGLRDGYTF. The chain employs TRBV4-3 and TRBJ1-2; D unresolved. The CDR3 sequence is 15 residues long. V lost 1 base to trimming and J lost 6 bases, with 15 bases between them. Germline lookup yields CDR1 LGHNA and CDR2 YSLEER.

This rearrangement joins TRBV7-2 to TRBJ2-5; the D is unclear. V was pared by 4 bases and J by 3 bases, with 6 bases between. CDR1 and CDR2 from the germline V gene are SGHTA and FQGNSA. The CDR3 covers 12 residues. CDR3 nucleotides: TGTGCCAGCAGCTCCAACAAAGAGACCCAGTACTTC. It specifies CASSSNKETQYF.